This TCR beta chain was captured in a study of shared clonotypes between healthy human individuals. This clone has only a few counts. Its antigen is unknown. Looked up from germline, CDR1 is MNHEY and CDR2 is SVGAGI. The CDR3 runs 14 residues. Trimming at V came to 6 bases and at J to 5 bases, leaving 8 bases not matched to a gene. Sequencing used immunoSEQ multiplex PCR; TCRdb keeps in-frame clones, though not all of them. This sample has a few hundred thousand clones, with 50% to 80% found just once. General study results and limits: All-four-donor shared clonotypes had higher generation probabilities than non-shared clonotypes did. Richness estimates generally favored naive over memory subsets.

Sequences were obtained from memory CD4+ T cells sorted from blood. Subset: CD45RA-negative fraction. The gene calls are TRBV6-5 and TRBJ1-2, with TRBD1 identical over 8 bases. The TCR originated in a young man in good health. CDR3 protein: CASSQGQGGYGYTF. CDR3 DNA: TGTGCCAGCAGCCAAGGACAGGGCGGGTATGGCTACACCTTC.